The 25 T cell receptor beta chains presented below share a single source sample, sequenced in a study of cytomegalovirus exposure and HLA in healthy donors. A multiplex PCR was run with 60 Vbeta primers and 13 Jbeta primers. Libraries were prepared by immunoSEQ multiplex PCR; TCRdb keeps only in-frame clonotypes and omits some of them. Of approximately 150,000 clones listed, around 80% were seen once; the top ten hold 4.8%. The sample comprised PBMCs. These receptor sequences come from a man younger than 35 in good health and CMV-seronegative.

The chain is built from TRBV9 and TRBJ1-5; 7 bases map to TRBD1. This CDR3 is 17 amino acids long. Germline lookup yields CDR1 SGDLS and CDR2 YYNGEE. V shed 0 bases and J 0 bases; nucleotides not matched to a gene: 6. CDR3 loop: CASSVGTGDLSNQPQHF. CDR3 nucleotides: TGTGCCAGCAGCGTAGGGACAGGAGACCTTAGCAATCAGCCCCAGCATTTT.

J is TRBJ2-7 and V is TRBV7-2, with a possible D match to TRBD1 (5 bases). The CDR3 extends over 14 amino acids. Trimming left V 5 bases short and J 3 bases short, with 14 bases between. Germline loops: CDR1 SGHTA, CDR2 FQGNSA. The CDR3 nucleotides are TGTGCCAGCAGCCTAGGGGCAGGTGACTACGAGCAGTACTTC. As protein: CASSLGAGDYEQYF.

About this clone: Other DNA sequences in this sample translate to the same CDR3. The chain carries TRBV7-9 and TRBJ1-1; perhaps TRBD1 as D (5 bases). The CDR3 runs 13 residues. The ends were cut back, 5 bases at V and 1 base at J, with 8 bases in the middle. Germline assignment: CDR1 SEHNR and CDR2 FQNEAQ (reference sequence). CDR3 in amino acids: CASSLGQNTEAFF. The CDR3, as DNA: TGTGCCAGCAGCCTAGGACAGAACACTGAAGCTTTCTTT.

This clone has only a few counts. This chain connects TRBV4-2 to TRBJ1-2, with TRBD1 matching over 7 bases. Germline V lookup: CDR1 LGHNA, CDR2 YNFKEQ. Losses at the gene ends were 3 bases for V and 2 bases for J; bases not matched to a gene: 6. The CDR3 has 15 residues. The chain's CDR3 is CASSQTGNLNYGYTF. CDR3 coding DNA: TGTGCCAGCAGCCAGACAGGGAATTTGAACTATGGCTACACCTTC.

The chain uses TRBV9 and TRBJ2-3, with no clear D. V lost 0 bases and J 6 bases, leaving 8 bases between the germline ends. The CDR3 totals 13 residues. Looked up from germline, CDR1 is SGDLS and CDR2 is YYNGEE. CDR3 in amino acids: CASSVVEVDTQYF. The DNA for the CDR3 is TGTGCCAGCAGCGTAGTTGAGGTGGATACGCAGTATTTT.

The chain has TRBV6-5 and TRBJ2-5; 7 bases align to TRBD2. V shed 2 bases and J 1 base; nucleotides not matched to a gene: 4. The CDR3 extends over 15 amino acids. Germline CDR1 is MNHEY and CDR2 is SVGAGI. This chain's CDR3 is CASSYTGGVQETQYF. DNA of the CDR3: TGTGCCAGCAGTTACACGGGAGGAGTCCAAGAGACCCAGTACTTC.

This clone was detected only a few times. This chain uses TRBV5-6 with TRBJ2-7; TRBD1 agrees at 7 bases. Germline V gene sequence: CDR1 SGHDT, CDR2 YYEEEE. The J segment lost 5 bases and the V segment lost 4 bases, leaving 9 bases of the junction unmatched. CDR3 length: 14 amino acids. The CDR3 loop reads CASSGRQGVHEQYF. The CDR3 nucleotides read TGTGCCAGCAGCGGTCGACAGGGTGTTCACGAGCAGTACTTC.

This rearrangement joins TRBV5-1 to TRBJ2-7; D is possibly TRBD2 (6 bases). Germline loops: CDR1 SGHRS, CDR2 YFSETQ. Between the trimmed V and J ends, which lost 7 bases and 3 bases, there was a span of 14 bases. The CDR3 runs to 13 residues. The CDR3, as DNA: TGCGCCAGCCGTGGGGGAGGTCACTACGAGCAGTACTTC. Encoded protein: CASRGGGHYEQYF. Combining the CDR3 with reference TRBV5-1 and TRBJ2-7 gives the whole variable domain KAGVTQTPRYLIKTRGQQVTLSCSPISGHRSVSWYQQTPGQGLQFLFEYFSETQRNKGNFPGRFSGRQFSNSRSEMNVSTLELGDSALYLCASRGGGHYEQYFGPGTRLTVT.

V and J are TRBV7-9 and TRBJ2-1, with TRBD1 as a possible D gene (6 bases). Trimming took 6 bases from V and 2 from J, leaving 17 bases between them. This CDR3 spans 16 amino acids. Per the germline V gene, CDR1 is SEHNR and CDR2 is FQNEAQ (reference sequence). For the CDR3, the DNA is TGTGCCAGCAGTTCAGGGGTGACCAAGACCTACAATGAGCAGTTCTTC. It translates to CASSSGVTKTYNEQFF.

The rearrangement links TRBV5-6 to TRBJ2-1; 9 nucleotides line up with TRBD2. The length of the CDR3 is 16 residues. J gave up 2 bases and V 0 bases, and 3 bases lay outside the gene matches. Germline CDR1 is SGHDT and CDR2 is YYEEEE. The CDR3 sequence is CASSLGGGGAYNEQFF. The CDR3, as DNA: TGTGCCAGCAGCTTGGGGGGCGGGGGGGCCTACAATGAGCAGTTCTTC.

This sequence joins TRBV7-9 and TRBJ1-6, with D possibly being TRBD1 (6 bases). The CDR3 is 15 amino acids. Germline V lookup: CDR1 SEHNR, CDR2 FQNEAQ (reference sequence). Trimming removed 5 bases from V and 7 bases from J, with 15 bases in between. The CDR3 region is CASSPVQGGNSPLHF. The CDR3 DNA follows: TGTGCCAGCAGCCCAGTACAGGGTGGGAATTCACCCCTCCACTTT.

Written as DNA, the CDR3 is TGTGCCAGCAGCTCGGGGATCGGGACAGGAGACAATGAGCAGTTCTTC. This encodes CASSSGIGTGDNEQFF. The chain links TRBV7-3 to TRBJ2-1; 8 bases match TRBD1. V lost 4 bases, J lost 5 bases, and 10 bases stayed unmatched. Germline V gene sequence: CDR1 SGHTA, CDR2 FQGTGA. This CDR3 is 16 amino acids long.

Only a few counts were recorded for this clone. The rearrangement uses TRBV9 and TRBJ2-1; a weak D match, TRBD2 (6 bases). Germline CDR1 is SGDLS and CDR2 is YYNGEE. V shed 0 bases and J shed 8 bases, with 15 bases lying between them. There are 15 residues in the CDR3. The CDR3 coding sequence is TGTGCCAGCAGCGTAGTGGGGGGAGAACGGTATGAGCAGTTCTTC. Encoded protein: CASSVVGGERYEQFF.

The J gene is TRBJ2-5, the V gene TRBV5-6; TRBD1 agrees at 11 bases. This CDR3 has 17 residues. J lost 5 bases, V lost 2 bases, and 11 bases had no gene match. Germline-derived CDR1 and CDR2 are SGHDT and YYEEEE. The CDR3 spells CASSFNPWTGGVETQYF. Here the CDR3 DNA reads TGTGCCAGCAGCTTCAATCCTTGGACAGGGGGCGTGGAGACCCAGTACTTC.

The chain carries TRBV18 and TRBJ2-7, with TRBD2 matching over 9 bases. This CDR3 is 15 amino acids long. From germline, CDR1 is KGHSH and CDR2 LQKENI. The V segment lost 1 base and the J segment 2 bases; nucleotides outside the gene matches: 3. The CDR3 sequence is CASSPLAGDTYEQYF. CDR3 in DNA: TGTGCCAGCTCACCACTAGCGGGGGACACCTACGAGCAGTACTTC.

This rearrangement joins TRBV7-3 to TRBJ1-1; D unclear. Trimming cost V 10 bases and J 4 bases, with 19 bases left between them. The germline V gene has CDR1 SGHTA and CDR2 FQGTGA. CDR3 length equals 14 residues. The CDR3 is CANPARPLPTEAFF. The DNA for the CDR3 is TGTGCCAACCCTGCTAGACCATTGCCCACTGAAGCTTTCTTT.

V gene TRBV5-4 combines with J gene TRBJ2-1, with 11 bases that match TRBD1. Per the germline V gene, CDR1 is SGHNT and CDR2 is YYREEE (reference sequence). The CDR3 has 14 amino acids. Trimming removed 0 bases from V and 7 bases from J; junction bases left unmatched: 0. CDR3 in DNA: TGTGCCAGCAGCTTGGGGGACAGGGGGAATGAGCAGTTCTTC. It yields the protein CASSLGDRGNEQFF.

The V call is TRBV28, the J call TRBJ2-1; 13 bases match TRBD2. Germline-derived CDR1 and CDR2 are MDHEN and SYDVKM. CDR3 length: 14 residues. V was pared by 5 bases and J by 6 bases, with 1 base of the junction left unmatched. The CDR3 DNA reads TGTGCCAGCAGTGGACTAGCGGGAGTCAATGAGCAGTTCTTC. This encodes CASSGLAGVNEQFF.

For the CDR3, the DNA is TGTGCCAGCAGTGACTCGCCCGGGAACATTCAGTACTTC. It encodes CASSDSPGNIQYF. The V call is TRBV6-4, the J call TRBJ2-4; D gene ambiguous. Germline lookup yields CDR1 MRHNA and CDR2 SNTAGT. V was clipped by 0 bases and J by 7 bases, with 7 bases between them. This CDR3 has 13 residues.

In nucleotides, the CDR3 is TGCGCCAGCGGGGTGGGGGGGGACACTGAAGCTTTCTTT. This translates into CASGVGGDTEAFF. V and J are TRBV4-1 and TRBJ1-1, with D tentatively TRBD1 (5 bases). With 8 bases removed from V and 3 bases from J, the gap between germline ends came to 13 bases. The CDR3 contains 13 residues. Germline loops: CDR1 MGHRA, CDR2 YSYEKL.

The chain uses TRBV19 and TRBJ1-5; TRBD1 might be the D (6 bases). The CDR3 has 13 residues. The germline V and J ends were trimmed by 7 bases and 7 bases, with 14 bases remaining between them. Germline CDR1 reads LNHDA; CDR2 reads SQIVND (reference sequence). The CDR3: CASNKGEGQPQHF. CDR3 coding DNA: TGTGCCAGTAATAAGGGGGAGGGCCAGCCCCAGCATTTT.

This chain uses TRBV28 with TRBJ1-1; D not resolved. CDR1 MDHEN and CDR2 SYDVKM come from the germline V gene. With 10 bases removed from V and 1 base from J, the gap between germline ends came to 7 bases. This CDR3 is 11 amino acids long. Written as DNA, the CDR3 is TGTGCCACCGCGGGGAACACTGAAGCTTTCTTT. Protein: CATAGNTEAFF.

This chain connects TRBV29-1 to TRBJ2-3; D uncertain. Trimming took off 4 bases at V and 1 base at J, with 9 bases between the two ends. The CDR3 covers 13 residues. CDR1 SQVTM and CDR2 ANQGSEA come from the germline V gene. For the CDR3, the DNA is TGCAGCGTTGTGGTAGTCGGCACAGATACGCAGTATTTT. Its translation: CSVVVVGTDTQYF.

V gene TRBV29-1 combines with J gene TRBJ2-5; 12 nucleotides line up with TRBD2. The CDR3 loop spans 15 amino acids. V lost 7 bases and J lost 5; bases outside the gene matches: 11. Germline V gives CDR1 SQVTM, CDR2 ANQGSEA. CDR3 bases: TGCAGCGCCTCTTCTAGCGGGAGGGCCGTCGAGACCCAGTACTTC. This encodes CSASSSGRAVETQYF.

The rearrangement links TRBV18 to TRBJ2-1; D possibly corresponds to TRBD1 (6 bases). CDR1 and CDR2 from the germline V gene are KGHSH and LQKENI. The V gene lost 4 bases and the J gene lost 4 bases, with 14 bases spanning the gap. The CDR3 is 15 residues long. The CDR3 region has the DNA TGTGCCAGCTCACAAAACAGGGCCCGATACAATGAGCAGTTCTTC. Translated, it gives CASSQNRARYNEQFF.